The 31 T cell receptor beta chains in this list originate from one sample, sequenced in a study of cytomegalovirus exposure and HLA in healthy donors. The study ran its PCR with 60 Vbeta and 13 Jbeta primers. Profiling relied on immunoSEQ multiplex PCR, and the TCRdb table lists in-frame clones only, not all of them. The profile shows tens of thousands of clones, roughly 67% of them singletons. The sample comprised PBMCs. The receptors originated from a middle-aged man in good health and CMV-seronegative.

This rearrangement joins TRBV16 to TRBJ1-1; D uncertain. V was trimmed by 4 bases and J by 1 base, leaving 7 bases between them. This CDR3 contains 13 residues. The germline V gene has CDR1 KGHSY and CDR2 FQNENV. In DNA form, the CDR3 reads TGTGCCAGCAGCCTGGCACCGAACACTGAAGCTTTCTTT. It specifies CASSLAPNTEAFF.

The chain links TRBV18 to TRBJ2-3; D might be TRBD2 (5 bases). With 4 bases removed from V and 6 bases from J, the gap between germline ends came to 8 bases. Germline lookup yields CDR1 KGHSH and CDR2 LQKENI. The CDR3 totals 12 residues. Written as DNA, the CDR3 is TGTGCCAGCTCACGATCGGGGGATACGCAGTATTTT. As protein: CASSRSGDTQYF. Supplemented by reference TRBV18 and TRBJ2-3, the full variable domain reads NAGVMQNPRHLVRRRGQEARLRCSPMKGHSHVYWYRQLPEEGLKFMVYLQKENIIDESGMPKERFSAEFPKEGPSILRIQQVVRGDSAAYFCASSRSGDTQYFGPGTRLTVL.

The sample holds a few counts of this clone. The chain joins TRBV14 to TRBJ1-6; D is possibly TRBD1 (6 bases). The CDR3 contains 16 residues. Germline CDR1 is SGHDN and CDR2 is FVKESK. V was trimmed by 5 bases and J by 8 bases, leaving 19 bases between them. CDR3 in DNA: TGTGCCAGCAGCAAGGCAGGGGCGCTGAGAGATTCACCCCTCCACTTT. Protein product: CASSKAGALRDSPLHF.

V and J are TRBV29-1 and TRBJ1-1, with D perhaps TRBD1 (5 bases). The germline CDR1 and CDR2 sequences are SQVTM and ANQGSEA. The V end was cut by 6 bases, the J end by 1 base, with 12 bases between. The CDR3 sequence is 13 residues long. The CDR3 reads CSVLETANTEAFF. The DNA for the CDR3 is TGCAGCGTCCTAGAGACAGCGAACACTGAAGCTTTCTTT.

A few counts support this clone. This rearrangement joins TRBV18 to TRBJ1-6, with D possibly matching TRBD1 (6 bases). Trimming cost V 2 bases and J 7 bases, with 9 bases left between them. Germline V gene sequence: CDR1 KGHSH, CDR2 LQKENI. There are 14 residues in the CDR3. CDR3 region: CASSPGGGNSPLHF. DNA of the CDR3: TGTGCCAGCTCACCAGGGGGCGGCAATTCACCCCTCCACTTT.

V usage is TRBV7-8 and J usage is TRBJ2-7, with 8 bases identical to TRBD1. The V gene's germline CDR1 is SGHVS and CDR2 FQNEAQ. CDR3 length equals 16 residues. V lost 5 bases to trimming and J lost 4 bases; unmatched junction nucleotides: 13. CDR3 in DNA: TGTGCCAGCAGCGGACGGCAGGGGGCGGAAAGATACGAGCAGTACTTC. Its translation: CASSGRQGAERYEQYF.

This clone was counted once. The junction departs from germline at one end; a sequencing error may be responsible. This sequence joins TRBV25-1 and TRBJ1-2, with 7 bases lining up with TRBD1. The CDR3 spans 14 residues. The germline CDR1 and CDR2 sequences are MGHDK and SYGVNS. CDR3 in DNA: TGTGCCAGCAGTCCGACAGGGATGAACTATGGCTACGCCTTC. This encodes CASSPTGMNYGYAF.

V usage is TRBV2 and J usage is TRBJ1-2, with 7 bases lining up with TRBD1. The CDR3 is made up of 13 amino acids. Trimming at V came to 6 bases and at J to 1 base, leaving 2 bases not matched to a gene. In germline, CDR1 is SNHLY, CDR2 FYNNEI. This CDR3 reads CASRGDSNYGYTF. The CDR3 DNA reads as TGTGCCAGCAGGGGGGACAGTAACTATGGCTACACCTTC.

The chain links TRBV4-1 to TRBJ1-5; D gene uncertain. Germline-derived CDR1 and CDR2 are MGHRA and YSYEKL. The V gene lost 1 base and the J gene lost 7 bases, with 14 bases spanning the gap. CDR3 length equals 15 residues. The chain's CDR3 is CASSQGEASRQPQHF. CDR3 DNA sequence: TGCGCCAGCAGCCAAGGGGAGGCAAGTCGGCAGCCCCAGCATTTT.

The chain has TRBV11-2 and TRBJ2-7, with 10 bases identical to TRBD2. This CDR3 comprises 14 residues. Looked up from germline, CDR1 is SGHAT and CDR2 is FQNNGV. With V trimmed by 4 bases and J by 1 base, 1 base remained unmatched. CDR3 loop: CASSSAGGSYEQYF. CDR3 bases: TGTGCCAGCAGCTCAGCGGGGGGGTCCTACGAGCAGTACTTC.

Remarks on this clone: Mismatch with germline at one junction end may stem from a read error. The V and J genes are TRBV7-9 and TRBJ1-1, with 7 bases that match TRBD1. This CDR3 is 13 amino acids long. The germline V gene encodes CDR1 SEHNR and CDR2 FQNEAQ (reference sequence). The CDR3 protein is CSSTGQKNTEAFF. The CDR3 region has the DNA TGTTCCAGCACGGGACAGAAGAACACTGAAGCTTTCTTT.

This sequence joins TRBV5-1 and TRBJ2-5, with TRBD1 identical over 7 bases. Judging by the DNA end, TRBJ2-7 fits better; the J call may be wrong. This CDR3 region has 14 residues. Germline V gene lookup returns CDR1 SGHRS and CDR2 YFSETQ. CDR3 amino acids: CASSLEQGPYEQYF. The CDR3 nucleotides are TGCGCCAGCAGCTTGGAACAGGGGCCCTACGAGCAGTACTTC.

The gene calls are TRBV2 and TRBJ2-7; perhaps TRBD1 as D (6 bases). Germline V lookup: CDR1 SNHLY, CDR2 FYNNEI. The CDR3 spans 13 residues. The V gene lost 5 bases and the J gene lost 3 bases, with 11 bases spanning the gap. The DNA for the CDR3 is TGTGCCAGCAGTAAGGACAGAGGCTACGAGCAGTACTTC. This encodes CASSKDRGYEQYF.

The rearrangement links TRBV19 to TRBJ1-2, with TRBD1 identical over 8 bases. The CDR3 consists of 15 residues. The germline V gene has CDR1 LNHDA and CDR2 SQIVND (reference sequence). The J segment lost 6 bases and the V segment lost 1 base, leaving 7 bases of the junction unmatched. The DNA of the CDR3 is TGTGCCAGTAGTATAGGGCCAGGGGGCGTTAATGGCTACACCTTC. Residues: CASSIGPGGVNGYTF.

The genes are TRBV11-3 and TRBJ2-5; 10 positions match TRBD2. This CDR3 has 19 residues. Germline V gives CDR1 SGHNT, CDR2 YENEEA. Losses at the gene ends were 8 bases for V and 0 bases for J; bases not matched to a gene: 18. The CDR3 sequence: CASLNYPSGGRKYQETQYF. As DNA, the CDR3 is TGTGCCAGCCTGAATTATCCTAGCGGGGGACGCAAGTACCAAGAGACCCAGTACTTC.

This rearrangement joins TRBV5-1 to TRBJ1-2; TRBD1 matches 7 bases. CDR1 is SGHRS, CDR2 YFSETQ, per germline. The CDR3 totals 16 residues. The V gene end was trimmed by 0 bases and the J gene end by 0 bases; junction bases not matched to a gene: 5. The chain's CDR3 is CASSLGTGSTNYGYTF. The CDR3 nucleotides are TGCGCCAGCAGCTTGGGGACAGGATCAACTAACTATGGCTACACCTTC.

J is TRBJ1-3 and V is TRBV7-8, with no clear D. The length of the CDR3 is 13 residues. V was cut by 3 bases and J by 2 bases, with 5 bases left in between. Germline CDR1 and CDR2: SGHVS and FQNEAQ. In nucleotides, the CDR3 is TGTGCCAGCAGCTTTGGAGCTGGAAACACCATATATTTT. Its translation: CASSFGAGNTIYF.

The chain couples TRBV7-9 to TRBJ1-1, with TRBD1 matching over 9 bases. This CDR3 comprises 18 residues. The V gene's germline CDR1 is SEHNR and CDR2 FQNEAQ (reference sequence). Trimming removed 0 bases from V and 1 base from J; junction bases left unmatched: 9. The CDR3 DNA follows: TGTGCCAGCAGCTTAGCTTTCGGGACAGGGTTGGGGAACACTGAAGCTTTCTTT. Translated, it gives CASSLAFGTGLGNTEAFF.

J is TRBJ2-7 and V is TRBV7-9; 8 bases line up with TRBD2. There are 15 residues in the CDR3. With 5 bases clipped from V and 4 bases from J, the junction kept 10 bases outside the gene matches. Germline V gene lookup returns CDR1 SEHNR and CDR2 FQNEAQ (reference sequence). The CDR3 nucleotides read TGTGCCAGCAGCCCCCCGGGGGGGAGTGGATACGAGCAGTACTTC. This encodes CASSPPGGSGYEQYF.

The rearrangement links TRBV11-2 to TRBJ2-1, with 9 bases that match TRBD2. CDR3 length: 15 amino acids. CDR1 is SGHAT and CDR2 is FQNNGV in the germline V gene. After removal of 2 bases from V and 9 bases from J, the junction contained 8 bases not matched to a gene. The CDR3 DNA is TGTGCCAGCAGCTTAAAGCGGGGGGTACCGGGTGAGCAGTTCTTC. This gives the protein CASSLKRGVPGEQFF.

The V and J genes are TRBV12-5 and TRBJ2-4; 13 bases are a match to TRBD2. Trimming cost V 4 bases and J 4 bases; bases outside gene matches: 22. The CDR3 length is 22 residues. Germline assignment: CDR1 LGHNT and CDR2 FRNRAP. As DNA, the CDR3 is TGTGCTAGTGGTTCTCCCCAAAACCTCACTAGCGGGGGGGCCTACAAAAAAAACATTCAGTACTTC. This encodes CASGSPQNLTSGGAYKKNIQYF.

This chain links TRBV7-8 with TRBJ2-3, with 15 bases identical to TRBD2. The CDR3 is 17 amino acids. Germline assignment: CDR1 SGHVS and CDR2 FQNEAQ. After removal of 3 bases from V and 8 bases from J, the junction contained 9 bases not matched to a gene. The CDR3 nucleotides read TGTGCCAGCAGCTTGTGGACTAGCGGGGGGGAGGGAATTACGCAGTATTTT. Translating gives CASSLWTSGGEGITQYF.

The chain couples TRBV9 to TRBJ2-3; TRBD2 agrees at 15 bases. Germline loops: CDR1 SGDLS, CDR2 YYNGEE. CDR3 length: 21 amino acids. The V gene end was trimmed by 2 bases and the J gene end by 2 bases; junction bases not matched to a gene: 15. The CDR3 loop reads CASSVPGAGTSGGTNTDTQYF. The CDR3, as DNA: TGTGCCAGCAGCGTCCCGGGTGCGGGGACTAGCGGGGGGACCAACACAGATACGCAGTATTTT.

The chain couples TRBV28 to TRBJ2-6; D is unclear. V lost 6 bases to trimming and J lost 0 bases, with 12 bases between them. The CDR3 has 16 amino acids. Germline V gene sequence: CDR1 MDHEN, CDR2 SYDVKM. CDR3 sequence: CASRQIRSSGANVLTF. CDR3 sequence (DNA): TGTGCCAGCAGACAGATTCGCAGCTCTGGGGCCAACGTCCTGACTTTC.

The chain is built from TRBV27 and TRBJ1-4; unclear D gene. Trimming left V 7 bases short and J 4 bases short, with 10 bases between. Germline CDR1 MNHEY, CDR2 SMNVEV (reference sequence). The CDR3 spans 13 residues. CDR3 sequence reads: CASILSRNEKLFF. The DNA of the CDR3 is TGTGCCAGCATTTTGTCCCGTAATGAAAAACTGTTTTTT.

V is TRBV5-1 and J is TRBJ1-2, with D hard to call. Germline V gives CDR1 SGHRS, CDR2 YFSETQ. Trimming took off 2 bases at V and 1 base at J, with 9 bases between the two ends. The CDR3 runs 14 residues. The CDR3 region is CASSFQASNYGYTF. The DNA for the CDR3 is TGCGCCAGCAGCTTCCAGGCCAGTAACTATGGCTACACCTTC.

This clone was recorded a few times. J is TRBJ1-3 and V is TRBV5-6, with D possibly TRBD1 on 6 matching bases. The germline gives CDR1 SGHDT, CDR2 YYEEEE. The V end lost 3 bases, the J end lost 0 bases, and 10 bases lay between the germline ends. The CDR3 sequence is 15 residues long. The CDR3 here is CASSWTASSGNTIYF. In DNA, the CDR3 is TGTGCCAGCAGCTGGACAGCTTCCTCTGGAAACACCATATATTTT.

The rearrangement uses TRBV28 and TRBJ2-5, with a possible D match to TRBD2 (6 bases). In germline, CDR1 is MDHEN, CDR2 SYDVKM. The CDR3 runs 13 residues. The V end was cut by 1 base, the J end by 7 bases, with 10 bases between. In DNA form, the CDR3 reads TGTGCCAGCAGTTTATTGCGGGATGGGACCCAGTACTTC. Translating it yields CASSLLRDGTQYF. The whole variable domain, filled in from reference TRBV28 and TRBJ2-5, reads DVKVTQSSRYLVKRTGEKVFLECVQDMDHENMFWYRQDPGLGLRLIYFSYDVKMKEKGDIPEGYSVSREKKERFSLILESASTNQTSMYLCASSLLRDGTQYFGPGTRLLVL.

CDR3 nucleotide sequence: TGTGCCAGCAGATTTAGGGAGCTCCGGAACACTGAAGCTTTCTTT. Residues: CASRFRELRNTEAFF. V and J are TRBV5-6 and TRBJ1-1; D is undetermined. Germline values: CDR1 SGHDT, CDR2 YYEEEE. The CDR3 is made up of 15 amino acids. The V end was cut by 5 bases, the J end by 1 base, with 15 bases between.

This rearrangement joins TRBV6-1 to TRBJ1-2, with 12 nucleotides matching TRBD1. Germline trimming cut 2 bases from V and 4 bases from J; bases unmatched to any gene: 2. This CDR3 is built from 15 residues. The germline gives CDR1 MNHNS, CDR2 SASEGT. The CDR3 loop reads CASSEPGQGAYGYTF. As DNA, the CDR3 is TGTGCCAGCAGTGAACCGGGACAGGGGGCCTATGGCTACACCTTC.

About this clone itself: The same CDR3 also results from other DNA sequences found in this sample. The CDR3 here is CSVRTGSYEQYF. For the CDR3, the DNA is TGCAGCGTCCGGACGGGGTCCTACGAGCAGTACTTC. The V call is TRBV29-1, the J call TRBJ2-7, with D maybe TRBD2 (5 bases). Germline lookup yields CDR1 SQVTM and CDR2 ANQGSEA. This CDR3 contains 12 residues. Trimming shortened V by 6 bases and J by 1 base, and 10 bases separated the two germline ends.